This TCR beta chain appears in the sequencing data of a study of T cell clonotyping in hematopoietic cell transplantation. Whole-study context: Recipients' pretransplant samples followed cytoreduction.

This clone was recorded only once. What it binds is unknown. Repertoires were generated with immunoSEQ multiplex PCR, while TCRdb's copy carries only in-frame clones and drops some. The sample includes roughly 30,000 clones, around 82% seen only once; the top ten take around 2%. Stated time point: recipient sample about 28 days before transplant, after cytoreduction. Recipient blood drawn about 28 days pretransplant and days 30, 100, 180 after. The CDR3 totals 15 residues. Germline V CDR1 and CDR2: SGHTA, FQGNSA. V lost 3 bases and J 5 bases, leaving 11 bases between the germline ends. Study results and limitations: At the given depth, recipient repertoires were over 95% de novo clonotypes. Recipient TCR diversity dropped after transplant; expanded clonotypes rose from day 30 to 180.

The TCR sequence derives from a man aged 35 to 55 with acute myeloid leukemia. Some clones in this sample may be carry-over from other donors' samples. The input for sequencing was peripheral blood mononuclear cells, taken before stem cell transplant. The chain employs TRBV7-2 and TRBJ1-6; D call uncertain. CDR3 sequence: CASSFLGMDNSPLHF. CDR3 DNA: TGTGCCAGCAGCTTCCTCGGGATGGATAATTCACCCCTCCACTTT.